The 27 T cell receptor beta chains listed next were all sequenced from one sample in a study of regulatory T cells in long-lasting Graves disease. Researchers made TCR beta libraries by using iRepertoire HTBI primers and running Arm-PCR on CDR3 regions. TCRdb itself ran the multiplex PCR reads through MiXCR, one entry per CDR3 protein. The table shows under 250,000 distinct CDR3 sequences, with about 19% occurring only once. Time point noted: newly diagnosed GD, antithyroid drugs for less than 3 months. PBMCs provided the RNA from which the TCR library was made. Sequenced here: peripheral blood mononuclear cells (PBMCs), sampled at new diagnosis, from a patient treated with antithyroid drugs. Every receptor here comes from a female donor with Graves disease.

This chain links TRBV19 with TRBJ1-4; D may be TRBD1 (5 bases). Trimming shortened V by 5 bases and J by 6 bases, and 22 bases separated the two germline ends. This CDR3 comprises 17 residues. Germline V gives CDR1 LNHDA, CDR2 SQIVND (reference sequence). The CDR3 is CASSFPGGGTLDEKLFF. CDR3 in DNA: TGTGCCAGTAGTTTCCCTGGTGGGGGAACACTGGATGAAAAACTGTTTTTT.

This clonotype came up once. V usage is TRBV9 and J usage is TRBJ1-1; D call uncertain. Germline V gene lookup returns CDR1 SGDLS and CDR2 YYNGEE. CDR3 length: 14 amino acids. V gave up 2 bases and J gave up 2 bases, with 10 bases separating them. CDR3 protein: CASSVSSDNTEAFF. CDR3 nucleotide sequence: TGTGCCAGCAGCGTTAGTTCAGATAACACTGAAGCTTTCTTT.

The table lists this clonotype with many counts. The J gene is TRBJ2-5, the V gene TRBV7-9, with D uncertain. The CDR3 has 15 amino acids. Deletions cut 5 bases from V and 0 bases from J, with 13 bases between. CDR1 is SEHNR, CDR2 FQNEAQ, per germline (reference sequence). The CDR3 nucleotides are TGTGCCAGCAGCGTCCACCCCCCGAACCAAGAGACCCAGTACTTC. It specifies CASSVHPPNQETQYF. The full variable domain, in which reference TRBV7-9 and TRBJ2-5 provide the parts outside the CDR3, is DTGVSQNPRHKITKRGQNVTFRCDPISEHNRLYWYRQTLGQGPEFLTYFQNEAQLEKSRLLSDRFSAERPKGSFSTLEIQRTEQGDSAMYLCASSVHPPNQETQYFGPGTRLLVL.

For this clonotype: This may be a read error, as it is one base from a much larger clone. V usage is TRBV29-1 and J usage is TRBJ2-2, with D possibly TRBD2 on 6 matching bases. The CDR3 has 12 residues. Germline loops: CDR1 SQVTM, CDR2 ANQGSEA. DNA of the CDR3: TGCAGCGCCGGCCGAGACACCGGGGGGCTGTTTTTT. Translated, it gives CSAGRDTGGLFF.

The chain links TRBV4-3 to TRBJ2-1; TRBD2 matches at 10 bases. CDR1 and CDR2 from the germline V gene are LGHNA and YSLEER. This CDR3 is built from 18 residues. With V trimmed by 4 bases and J by 1 base, 10 bases remained unmatched. DNA of the CDR3: TGCGCCAGCAGCCGGGGGCCTAGCGGGAGCGGGTCCTACAATGAGCAGTTCTTC. Translating gives CASSRGPSGSGSYNEQFF.

The table lists this clonotype with a few counts. V is TRBV19 and J is TRBJ1-6, with TRBD1 identical over 8 bases. The J segment lost 6 bases and the V segment lost 6 bases, leaving 7 bases of the junction unmatched. The germline V gene encodes CDR1 LNHDA and CDR2 SQIVND (reference sequence). The CDR3 totals 15 residues. As DNA, the CDR3 is TGTGCCAGTAGACCCGACAGGGGCGGTAATTCACCCCTCCACTTT. Translating it yields CASRPDRGGNSPLHF.

A remark on this clonotype: This likely traces to a read error, being one base from a far larger clone. The chain joins TRBV11-3 to TRBJ1-1; D uncertain. The CDR3 consists of 15 residues. In germline, CDR1 is SGHNT, CDR2 YENEEA. CDR3 nucleotide sequence: TGTGCCAGCAGCTTAGGGTCAGGATTCGGCACTGGAGCTTTCTTT. Translated: CASSLGSGFGTGAFF.

This clonotype was detected many times. This sequence joins TRBV20-1 and TRBJ1-5, with no clear D. There are 15 residues in the CDR3. With 0 bases removed from V and 6 bases from J, the gap between germline ends came to 15 bases. Germline V gene data show CDR1 as DFQATT and CDR2 as SNEGSKA (reference sequence). CDR3 protein: CSARDPVRDSQPQHF. The DNA for the CDR3 is TGCAGTGCTAGAGATCCGGTTAGGGATTCTCAGCCCCAGCATTTT.

In this sample, this clonotype turned up many times. The J gene is TRBJ2-3, the V gene TRBV5-1; no reliable D call. The CDR3 totals 14 residues. Trimming shortened V by 6 bases and J by 4 bases, and 15 bases separated the two germline ends. Per the germline V gene, CDR1 is SGHRS and CDR2 is YFSETQ. This CDR3 reads CASTGSNRADTQYF. The CDR3 DNA is TGCGCCAGCACAGGCTCCAATAGGGCAGATACGCAGTATTTT.

This clonotype appeared a single time. A much larger clone lies one base from this, so it may be a read error. The chain recombines TRBV5-5 with TRBJ2-5, with a possible D match to TRBD2 (6 bases). The V end lost 4 bases, the J end lost 6 bases, and 19 bases lay between the germline ends. The CDR3 is made up of 15 amino acids. Per the germline V gene, CDR1 is SGHKS and CDR2 is YYEKEE (reference sequence). The CDR3 nucleotides read TGTGCCAGCAGCCCGTTCCCGGGCGGGGTAAAGACCCAGTACTTC. Its translation: CASSPFPGGVKTQYF.

Of note for this clonotype: A read error is the likely source, as a far larger clone sits one nucleotide away. V is TRBV2 and J is TRBJ1-2; D uncertain. The germline gives CDR1 SNHLY, CDR2 FYNNEI. This CDR3 is 15 amino acids long. V lost 6 bases to trimming and J lost 0 bases, with 14 bases between them. The CDR3 nucleotides are TGTGCCAGCAGCCCAAGAACGTCCGCTAACTATGGCTACACCTTC. It encodes CASSPRTSANYGYTF.

The rearrangement links TRBV14 to TRBJ1-1; D remains unclear. Germline V lookup: CDR1 SGHDN, CDR2 FVKESK. The CDR3 length is 12 residues. Trimming stripped 3 bases from V and 10 bases from J, with 12 bases between. CDR3 residues: CASSQESLGAFF. Here the CDR3 DNA reads TGTGCCAGCAGCCAGGAATCCCTCGGAGCTTTCTTT.

This clonotype was recorded many times. This chain uses TRBV29-1 with TRBJ2-1, with TRBD1 matching 10 bases. Germline lookup yields CDR1 SQVTM and CDR2 ANQGSEA. The V segment lost 2 bases and the J segment 10 bases; nucleotides outside the gene matches: 5. This CDR3 has 13 residues. The DNA for the CDR3 is TGCAGCGTTGAAAACAGGGGACAGGGGGAGCAGTTCTTC. It encodes CSVENRGQGEQFF.

This clonotype was counted ten times or more. CDR3 sequence: CASSLGLKGLGEQYF. DNA for the CDR3: TGTGCCAGCAGTTTAGGGCTCAAGGGGTTAGGCGAGCAGTACTTC. This chain uses TRBV28 with TRBJ2-7, with a possible D match to TRBD1 (5 bases). The germline V and J ends were trimmed by 2 bases and 6 bases, with 17 bases remaining between them. Germline CDR1 and CDR2: MDHEN and SYDVKM. The CDR3 loop spans 15 amino acids. Full variable domain (remainder filled in from reference TRBV28 and TRBJ2-7): DVKVTQSSRYLVKRTGEKVFLECVQDMDHENMFWYRQDPGLGLRLIYFSYDVKMKEKGDIPEGYSVSREKKERFSLILESASTNQTSMYLCASSLGLKGLGEQYFGPGTRLTVT.

This clonotype was found many times. The CDR3 coding sequence is TGTGCCAGCAGTCTGCTAGCGGGAGTGGGTGAGCAGTACTTC. Its protein product is CASSLLAGVGEQYF. V usage is TRBV12-3 or TRBV12-4 and J usage is TRBJ2-7; 10 bases agree with TRBD2. The CDR3 has 14 amino acids. After removal of 5 bases from V and 7 bases from J, the junction contained 8 bases not matched to a gene.

Many counts were recorded for this clonotype. The J gene is TRBJ2-1, the V gene TRBV28; D ambiguous. Trimming stripped 6 bases from V and 5 bases from J, with 11 bases between. The CDR3 runs 13 residues. Germline V gene sequence: CDR1 MDHEN, CDR2 SYDVKM. This chain's CDR3 is CASRKSKNNEQFF. DNA of the CDR3: TGTGCCAGCAGGAAATCGAAGAACAATGAGCAGTTCTTC.

There are many counts of this clonotype. The chain has TRBV11-3 and TRBJ2-5; D uncertain. With 5 bases removed from V and 3 bases from J, the gap between germline ends came to 10 bases. Germline lookup yields CDR1 SGHNT and CDR2 YENEEA. This CDR3 has 13 amino acids. In nucleotides, the CDR3 is TGTGCCAGCAGCCCCCGGATGGAAGAGACCCAGTACTTC. Amino acids: CASSPRMEETQYF.

As concerns this clonotype: A read error is possible here, since a much larger clone lies one base away. The chain couples TRBV20-1 to TRBJ1-1, with 7 bases aligning to TRBD1. The CDR3 runs 14 residues. Germline V gene data show CDR1 as DFQATT and CDR2 as SNEGSKA (reference sequence). CDR3 region: CGADRNRGGTEAFF. CDR3 nucleotide sequence: TGCGGTGCTGACAGAAACAGGGGAGGCACTGAAGCTTTCTTT.

V is TRBV20-1 and J is TRBJ2-3; D not certain. The V end was cut by 3 bases, the J end by 0 bases, with 10 bases between. The CDR3 is 14 residues long. The germline V gene encodes CDR1 DFQATT and CDR2 SNEGSKA (reference sequence). The CDR3 loop is CSASAGLSTDTQYF. The CDR3 DNA reads as TGCAGTGCTAGCGCAGGTTTAAGCACAGATACGCAGTATTTT.

This clonotype was seen at least ten times. The J gene is TRBJ1-2, the V gene TRBV20-1; D remains unclear. Germline V gene lookup returns CDR1 DFQATT and CDR2 SNEGSKA (reference sequence). Trimming removed 1 base from V and 4 bases from J, with 13 bases in between. The CDR3 has 14 residues. The CDR3 spells CSARVVAGLYGYTF. The CDR3 DNA reads TGCAGTGCTAGAGTCGTGGCAGGCCTCTATGGCTACACCTTC.

Ten or more counts support this clonotype. The chain couples TRBV11-2 to TRBJ2-1; tentative D call: TRBD2 (6 bases). The germline V gene has CDR1 SGHAT and CDR2 FQNNGV. The CDR3 has 12 residues. Trimming removed 1 base from V and 14 bases from J, with 12 bases in between. CDR3 loop: CASSLGWRGEFF. In DNA form, the CDR3 reads TGTGCCAGCAGCTTAGGGTGGCGCGGGGAGTTCTTC.

This clonotype appeared many times. The chain carries TRBV4-3 and TRBJ1-1; no firm D call. Germline CDR1 reads LGHNA; CDR2 reads YSLEER. Trimming took 0 bases from V and 4 from J, leaving 21 bases between them. The CDR3 is 18 residues long. The CDR3 spells CASSQEPAGIRRTTEAFF. The CDR3 nucleotides are TGCGCCAGCAGCCAAGAACCAGCGGGGATCCGTCGGACCACTGAAGCTTTCTTT.

This chain connects TRBV7-3 to TRBJ2-7; 7 bases line up with TRBD1. V dropped 1 base and J dropped 6; count of bases not matched to a gene: 6. This CDR3 has 14 residues. The germline gives CDR1 SGHTA, CDR2 FQGTGA. In DNA form, the CDR3 reads TGTGCCAGCAGCTTAAGTGGGACAGCGGCCGAGCAGTACTTC. Translating it yields CASSLSGTAAEQYF.

This clonotype was seen more than once but under ten times. This may be a read error: a much more frequent sequence differs by one nucleotide. The chain is built from TRBV5-1 and TRBJ1-1, with TRBD1 as a possible D gene (6 bases). Germline V gives CDR1 SGHRS, CDR2 YFSETQ. The CDR3 consists of 14 residues. V was cut by 3 bases and J by 6 bases, with 15 bases left in between. CDR3 region: CASSWTAGVAEAFF. For the CDR3, the DNA is TGCGCCAGCAGCTGGACAGCGGGGGTAGCTGAAGCTTTCTTT.

This clonotype has ten or more counts. The V and J genes are TRBV11-1 and TRBJ2-1, with 11 nucleotides matching TRBD2. CDR3 length: 17 residues. Trimming removed 1 base from V and 0 bases from J; junction bases left unmatched: 2. Per germline, CDR1 SGHAT and CDR2 FQDESV (reference sequence). The CDR3 sequence: CASSLGTSGLSYNEQFF. In DNA, the CDR3 is TGTGCCAGCAGCTTAGGGACTAGCGGGCTCTCCTACAATGAGCAGTTCTTC.

Concerning this clonotype: The junction shows a germline mismatch at one end, possibly a read error. The V call is TRBV7-9, the J call TRBJ1-3; no reliable D call. From germline, CDR1 is SEHNR and CDR2 FQNEAQ (reference sequence). The CDR3 contains 11 residues. The CDR3 region has the DNA TGTGCCAGCAGCTTAGCAGACAAGCCGGATTTT. As protein: CASSLADKPDF.

This clonotype was detected ten times or more. V and J are TRBV6-2 or TRBV6-3 and TRBJ2-5; no reliable D call. Trimming pared 7 bases from V and 5 bases from J, leaving 14 bases between. The CDR3 covers 13 residues. CDR1 is MNHEY and CDR2 is SVGEGT in the germline V gene. The CDR3 loop is CASTRQIGETQYF. The CDR3 coding sequence is TGTGCCAGCACCCGGCAGATCGGGGAGACCCAGTACTTC.